Following are 26 T cell receptor beta chains from one sample sequenced in a study of response to subunit inactivated influenza vaccine. TCRdb reprocessed the RT-PCR reads with MiXCR, giving one entry per CDR3 protein. The repertoire includes some 640,000 distinct CDR3 sequences, about 15% of them detected once, and 5.5% to 8% sits in the top ten. The specimen was PBMCs from blood, collected around 15 days before vaccination. The receptors come from a man aged 50 to 59 who received an inactivated influenza vaccine.

This clonotype was observed a few times. This chain uses TRBV5-1 with TRBJ2-7, with D perhaps matching TRBD2 (5 bases). The CDR3 consists of 15 residues. CDR1 is SGHRS and CDR2 is YFSETQ in the germline V gene. The V and J ends lost 7 bases and 2 bases respectively, with 19 bases between them. The DNA of the CDR3 is TGCGCCAGCTCTACTACGGCGGGTCTAACCTACGAGCAGTACTTC. Translating gives CASSTTAGLTYEQYF.

This clonotype came up a few times. Here the CDR3 reads CASSLRVEAAQETQYF. As DNA, the CDR3 is TGCGCCAGCAGCTTGAGGGTCGAGGCAGCCCAAGAGACCCAGTACTTC. The chain joins TRBV5-1 to TRBJ2-5; no definite D call. Trimming took off 1 base at V and 1 base at J, with 14 bases between the two ends. The CDR3 totals 16 residues. Germline V lookup: CDR1 SGHRS, CDR2 YFSETQ.

The rearrangement uses TRBV5-1 and TRBJ2-5, with D perhaps matching TRBD1 (5 bases). This CDR3 spans 13 amino acids. The V end was cut by 3 bases, the J end by 4 bases, with 10 bases between. Germline assignment: CDR1 SGHRS and CDR2 YFSETQ. The DNA for the CDR3 is TGCGCCAGCAGCTCAAGACAGCTAGAGACCCAGTACTTC. Residues: CASSSRQLETQYF.

The sample holds a few counts of this clonotype. V usage is TRBV7-2 and J usage is TRBJ2-5, with TRBD2 matching 8 bases. The CDR3 contains 13 residues. Germline V lookup: CDR1 SGHTA, CDR2 FQGNSA. V lost 6 bases, J lost 5 bases, and 5 bases stayed unmatched. CDR3 DNA sequence: TGTGCCAGCAGGCCGGGACTAGGGGAGACCCAGTACTTC. It yields the protein CASRPGLGETQYF.

This sequence joins TRBV10-3 and TRBJ2-7; TRBD1 agrees at 7 bases. Germline CDR1 is ENHRY and CDR2 is SYGVKD. The CDR3 spans 13 residues. V shed 6 bases and J 11 bases; nucleotides not matched to a gene: 13. The CDR3 DNA reads TGTGCCATCAGGGGGACAGCGTTTGATAAGGAGTACTTC. This translates into CAIRGTAFDKEYF.

The chain employs TRBV7-8 and TRBJ2-1; tentative D call: TRBD1 (7 bases). Per the germline V gene, CDR1 is SGHVS and CDR2 is FQNEAQ. V was clipped by 3 bases and J by 8 bases, with 14 bases between them. The CDR3 extends over 14 amino acids. The CDR3 region is CASSFRRGRDEQFF. DNA of the CDR3: TGTGCCAGCAGCTTTCGGAGGGGGCGGGATGAGCAGTTCTTC. Drawing the rest from reference TRBV7-8 and TRBJ2-1, the complete variable domain is GAGVSQSPRYKVAKRGQDVALRCDPISGHVSLFWYQQALGQGPEFLTYFQNEAQLDKSGLPSDRFFAERPEGSVSTLKIQRTQQEDSAVYLCASSFRRGRDEQFFGPGTRLTVL.

This rearrangement joins TRBV6-5 to TRBJ2-1; D perhaps matches TRBD1 (6 bases). The germline gives CDR1 MNHEY, CDR2 SVGAGI. V was cut by 0 bases and J by 2 bases, with 11 bases left in between. The CDR3 runs to 16 residues. This CDR3 is CASSYSIAGAYNEQFF. DNA for the CDR3: TGTGCCAGCAGTTACTCGATAGCAGGGGCCTACAATGAGCAGTTCTTC.

CDR3 in amino acids: CATSDSRRMNTEAFF. DNA for the CDR3: TGTGCCACCAGTGATTCCCGTCGGATGAACACTGAAGCTTTCTTT. The chain has TRBV24-1 and TRBJ1-1; D ambiguous. The V gene's germline CDR1 is KGHDR and CDR2 SFDVKD. Trimming stripped 2 bases from V and 0 bases from J, with 9 bases between. The CDR3 consists of 15 residues.

V and J are TRBV7-9 and TRBJ2-7; perhaps TRBD1 as D (6 bases). CDR1 and CDR2 from the germline V gene are SEHNR and FQNEAQ (reference sequence). The germline V and J ends were trimmed by 2 bases and 0 bases, with 14 bases remaining between them. CDR3 length: 16 amino acids. The DNA of the CDR3 is TGTGCCAGCAGCTTAAGAGTCGGGACAAACTCCTACGAGCAGTACTTC. It codes for CASSLRVGTNSYEQYF.

The chain combines TRBV9 with TRBJ2-2, with a possible D match to TRBD2 (6 bases). V lost 3 bases to trimming and J lost 5 bases, with 14 bases between them. CDR3 length equals 15 residues. Germline V gene lookup returns CDR1 SGDLS and CDR2 YYNGEE. The CDR3: CASSATSLYTGELFF. The CDR3 DNA follows: TGTGCCAGCAGCGCCACTAGCTTGTATACCGGGGAGCTGTTTTTT.

As DNA, the CDR3 is TGTGCCAGCAGTTACTTTGGGCGGGAGGGCCGGAGTGAGCAGTTCTTC. Translation gives CASSYFGREGRSEQFF. The rearrangement joins TRBV6-2 or TRBV6-3 to TRBJ2-1; 9 positions match TRBD2. Germline V gene lookup returns CDR1 MNHEY and CDR2 SVGEGT. V lost 1 base to trimming and J lost 9 bases; unmatched junction nucleotides: 10. The CDR3 runs to 16 residues.

The CDR3 bases are TGTGCCAGCACCCCAAGAGCGGAGAGGGGTGAGACCCAGTACTTC. It translates to CASTPRAERGETQYF. The V call is TRBV5-5, the J call TRBJ2-5, with D possibly called TRBD1 or TRBD2 (5 bases each). Trimming pared 6 bases from V and 5 bases from J, leaving 20 bases between. The length of the CDR3 is 15 residues. The germline V gene has CDR1 SGHKS and CDR2 YYEKEE (reference sequence).

This chain uses TRBV4-2 with TRBJ1-4; D is ambiguous. Germline CDR1 and CDR2: LGHNA and YNFKEQ. The CDR3 is 15 amino acids. V lost 4 bases, J lost 5 bases, and 14 bases lay in between. In DNA form, the CDR3 reads TGTGCCAGCAGCCCATTGGAGGGATCGAATGAAAAACTGTTTTTT. As protein: CASSPLEGSNEKLFF.

This clonotype occurred many times. The CDR3 nucleotides are TGTGCCAGCAGCCACAGGGGAGAGACCCAGTACTTC. Protein product: CASSHRGETQYF. V usage is TRBV12-3 or TRBV12-4 and J usage is TRBJ2-5, with 7 bases matching TRBD1. V was clipped by 6 bases and J by 4 bases; unmatched bases: 2. There are 12 residues in the CDR3.

This clonotype was seen only a few times. The junction departs from the called germline gene at one end, perhaps through a read error. V is TRBV4-1 and J is TRBJ1-5, with TRBD1 identical over 7 bases. Germline CDR1 is MGHRA and CDR2 is YSYEKL. This CDR3 contains 15 residues. CDR3 sequence: CASNQRQGRNQPQHF. CDR3 coding DNA: TGCGCCAGCAACCAACGACAGGGACGAAATCAGCCCCAGCATTTT.

In its sample, this clonotype was seen a few times. CDR3 amino acids: CSASSTGQYYEQYF. The CDR3 DNA is TGCAGTGCTAGTAGTACGGGACAGTACTACGAGCAGTACTTC. The chain is built from TRBV20-1 and TRBJ2-7, with 7 nucleotides matching TRBD1. Germline assignment: CDR1 DFQATT and CDR2 SNEGSKA (reference sequence). Trimming cost V 3 bases and J 3 bases; bases outside gene matches: 8. The CDR3 totals 14 residues.

CDR3 residues: CASSLEGRRHYGYTF. CDR3 nucleotides: TGTGCCAGCAGTTTAGAGGGACGGCGGCACTATGGCTACACCTTC. This rearrangement joins TRBV28 to TRBJ1-2, with D perhaps TRBD1 (5 bases). Trimming took 2 bases from V and 3 from J, leaving 13 bases between them. The CDR3 covers 15 residues. Germline V gene data show CDR1 as MDHEN and CDR2 as SYDVKM.

The chain has TRBV20-1 and TRBJ2-5, with 8 bases that match TRBD1. V lost 1 base, J lost 7 bases, and 11 bases stayed unmatched. The CDR3 contains 15 residues. Germline V gene data show CDR1 as DFQATT and CDR2 as SNEGSKA (reference sequence). The chain's CDR3 is CSARVGTGGDGTQYF. Written as DNA, the CDR3 is TGCAGTGCTAGAGTCGGGACAGGTGGAGATGGGACCCAGTACTTC.

V gene TRBV11-2 combines with J gene TRBJ2-3, with 12 bases matching TRBD2. Germline V gene data show CDR1 as SGHAT and CDR2 as FQNNGV. Germline trimming cut 0 bases from V and 3 bases from J; bases unmatched to any gene: 4. The CDR3 covers 17 residues. The CDR3 DNA reads as TGTGCCAGCAGCTTAGATCTAGCGGGGGGGTTTACAGATACGCAGTATTTT. Translating it yields CASSLDLAGGFTDTQYF.

The chain employs TRBV11-2 and TRBJ2-1, with 15 bases matching TRBD2. The CDR3 runs 18 residues. Germline-derived CDR1 and CDR2 are SGHAT and FQNNGV. With V trimmed by 1 base and J by 4 bases, 5 bases remained unmatched. The CDR3 DNA reads TGTGCCAGCAGCTTAGTTTGGACTAGCGGGGGGGAGTACAATGAGCAGTTCTTC. Translated, it gives CASSLVWTSGGEYNEQFF.

This clonotype occurred a few times. V usage is TRBV6-2 or TRBV6-3 and J usage is TRBJ1-5, with D hard to call. This CDR3 is 13 amino acids long. Germline V lookup: CDR1 MNHEY, CDR2 SVGEGT. The V gene lost 0 bases and the J gene lost 7 bases, with 7 bases spanning the gap. CDR3 sequence (DNA): TGTGCCAGCAGTTACTCGCCGATACAGCCCCAGCATTTT. Protein sequence: CASSYSPIQPQHF.

The chain employs TRBV29-1 and TRBJ2-5; unclear D gene. The V end was cut by 7 bases, the J end by 1 base, with 13 bases between. The CDR3 length is 13 residues. Germline-derived CDR1 and CDR2 are SQVTM and ANQGSEA. Here the CDR3 DNA reads TGCAGCGATCTGCCGATCCTCCAAGAGACCCAGTACTTC. Translation gives CSDLPILQETQYF.

V gene TRBV6-2 or TRBV6-3 combines with J gene TRBJ1-2, with 7 bases fitting TRBD1. The germline gives CDR1 MNHEY, CDR2 SVGEGT. V shed 2 bases and J 8 bases; nucleotides not matched to a gene: 11. This CDR3 contains 15 residues. As DNA, the CDR3 is TGTGCCAGCAGTTACCGAACAGGGGCCGACCCAGGCTACACCTTC. Its protein product is CASSYRTGADPGYTF.

The chain links TRBV14 to TRBJ2-3; a possible D gene is TRBD2 (6 bases). The CDR3 consists of 13 residues. The V gene's germline CDR1 is SGHDN and CDR2 FVKESK. V was shortened by 6 bases and J by 5 bases, with 12 bases between the two germline ends. CDR3 sequence (DNA): TGTGCCAGCAGTTCCTTGCGGGGAGATACGCAGTATTTT. It yields the protein CASSSLRGDTQYF.

The rearrangement joins TRBV6-2 or TRBV6-3 to TRBJ2-1; possibly TRBD1 for D (7 bases). Germline CDR1 reads MNHEY; CDR2 reads SVGEGT. V was pared by 6 bases and J by 5 bases, with 17 bases between. This CDR3 spans 15 amino acids. The CDR3 DNA reads TGTGCCAGCAGGCGGGACAGTTTAACTGACAATGAGCAGTTCTTC. Translating gives CASRRDSLTDNEQFF.

This clonotype has only a few counts. The chain couples TRBV7-9 to TRBJ2-7; 9 positions agree with TRBD1. The germline CDR1 and CDR2 sequences are SEHNR and FQNEAQ (reference sequence). V gave up 5 bases and J gave up 6 bases; unmatched junction bases: 11. The length of the CDR3 is 15 residues. This CDR3 is CASSPQGAETGEQYF. For the CDR3, the DNA is TGTGCCAGCAGCCCACAGGGGGCAGAAACGGGCGAGCAGTACTTC.